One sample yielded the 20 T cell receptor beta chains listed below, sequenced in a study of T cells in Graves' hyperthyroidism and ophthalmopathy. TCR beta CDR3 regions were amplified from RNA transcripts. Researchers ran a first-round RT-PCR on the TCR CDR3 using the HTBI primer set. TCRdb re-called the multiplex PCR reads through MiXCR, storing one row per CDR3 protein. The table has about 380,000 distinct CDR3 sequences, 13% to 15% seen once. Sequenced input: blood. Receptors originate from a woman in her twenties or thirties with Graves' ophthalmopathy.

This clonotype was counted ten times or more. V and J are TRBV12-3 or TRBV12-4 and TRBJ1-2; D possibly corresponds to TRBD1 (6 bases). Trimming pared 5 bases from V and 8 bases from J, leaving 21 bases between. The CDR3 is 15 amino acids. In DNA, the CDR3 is TGTGCCAGCAGTCCCCATTCGGGGGCTGTCGGCGGCTACACCTTC. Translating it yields CASSPHSGAVGGYTF.

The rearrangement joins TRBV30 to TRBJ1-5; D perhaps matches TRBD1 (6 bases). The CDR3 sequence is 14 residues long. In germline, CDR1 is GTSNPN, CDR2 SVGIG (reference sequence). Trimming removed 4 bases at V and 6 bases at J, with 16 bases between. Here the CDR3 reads CAWNVQGSSQPQHF. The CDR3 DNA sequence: TGTGCCTGGAACGTACAGGGATCAAGTCAGCCCCAGCATTTT.

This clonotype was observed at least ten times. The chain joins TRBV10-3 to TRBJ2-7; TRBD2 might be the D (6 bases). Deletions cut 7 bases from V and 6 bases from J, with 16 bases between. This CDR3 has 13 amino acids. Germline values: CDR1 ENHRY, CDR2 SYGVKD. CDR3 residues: CAINERASSEQYF. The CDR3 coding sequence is TGTGCCATCAACGAGCGGGCAAGTTCCGAGCAGTACTTC.

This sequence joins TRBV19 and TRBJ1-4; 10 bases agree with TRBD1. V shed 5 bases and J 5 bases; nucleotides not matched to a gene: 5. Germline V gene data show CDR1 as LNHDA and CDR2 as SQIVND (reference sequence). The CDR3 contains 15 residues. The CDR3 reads CASSLGTGENEKLFF. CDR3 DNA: TGTGCCAGTAGTCTGGGGACAGGGGAAAATGAAAAACTGTTTTTT. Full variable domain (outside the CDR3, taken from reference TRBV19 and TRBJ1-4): DGGITQSPKYLFRKEGQNVTLSCEQNLNHDAMYWYRQDPGQGLRLIYYSQIVNDFQKGDIAEGYSVSREKKESFPLTVTSAQKNPTAFYLCASSLGTGENEKLFFGSGTQLSVL.

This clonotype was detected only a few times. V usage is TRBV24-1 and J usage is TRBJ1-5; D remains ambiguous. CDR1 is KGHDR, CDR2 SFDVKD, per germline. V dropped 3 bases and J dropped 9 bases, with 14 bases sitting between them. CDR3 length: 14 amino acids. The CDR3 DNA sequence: TGTGCCACCAGTGATCCGAACTCGGATCGGCCCCAGCATTTT. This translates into CATSDPNSDRPQHF.

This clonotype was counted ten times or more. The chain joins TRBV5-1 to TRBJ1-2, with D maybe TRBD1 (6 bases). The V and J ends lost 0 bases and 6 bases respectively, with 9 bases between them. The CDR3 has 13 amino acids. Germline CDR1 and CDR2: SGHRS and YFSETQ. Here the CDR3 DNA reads TGCGCCAGCAGCTTGGTTGCAGGGGATGGCTACACCTTC. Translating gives CASSLVAGDGYTF.

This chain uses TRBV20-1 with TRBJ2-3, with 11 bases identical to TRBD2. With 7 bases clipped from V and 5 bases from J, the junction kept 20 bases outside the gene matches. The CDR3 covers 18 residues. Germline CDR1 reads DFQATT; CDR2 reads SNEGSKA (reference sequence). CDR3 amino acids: CSVPRSGLSGGAVDTQYF. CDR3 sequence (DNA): TGCAGTGTCCCCAGGTCCGGTCTTAGCGGGGGGGCTGTAGATACGCAGTATTTT.

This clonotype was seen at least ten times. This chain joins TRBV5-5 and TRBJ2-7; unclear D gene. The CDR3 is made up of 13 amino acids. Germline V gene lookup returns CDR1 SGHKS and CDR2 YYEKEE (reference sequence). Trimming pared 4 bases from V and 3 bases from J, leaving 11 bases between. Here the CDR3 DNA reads TGTGCCAGCAGCGGGCAGGTCCACTACGAGCAGTACTTC. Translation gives CASSGQVHYEQYF. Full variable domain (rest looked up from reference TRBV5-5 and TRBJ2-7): DAGVTQSPTHLIKTRGQQVTLRCSPISGHKSVSWYQQVLGQGPQFIFQYYEKEERGRGNFPDRFSARQFPNYSSELNVNALLLGDSALYLCASSGQVHYEQYFGPGTRLTVT.

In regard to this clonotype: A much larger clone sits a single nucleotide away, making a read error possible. The DNA for the CDR3 is TGTGCCAGCAGCCCAGGGGGGCTAGATACGCGGTATTTT. It yields the protein CASSPGGLDTRYF. This chain joins TRBV9 and TRBJ2-3; D perhaps matches TRBD1 (7 bases). The CDR3 consists of 13 residues. CDR1 and CDR2 from the germline V gene are SGDLS and YYNGEE.

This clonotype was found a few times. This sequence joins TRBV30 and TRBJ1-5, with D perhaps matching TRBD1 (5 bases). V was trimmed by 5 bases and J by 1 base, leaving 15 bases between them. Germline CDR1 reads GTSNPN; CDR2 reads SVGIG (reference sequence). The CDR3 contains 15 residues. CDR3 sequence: CAWGGGMGSNQPQHF. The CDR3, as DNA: TGTGCCTGGGGGGGAGGGATGGGGAGCAATCAGCCCCAGCATTTT.

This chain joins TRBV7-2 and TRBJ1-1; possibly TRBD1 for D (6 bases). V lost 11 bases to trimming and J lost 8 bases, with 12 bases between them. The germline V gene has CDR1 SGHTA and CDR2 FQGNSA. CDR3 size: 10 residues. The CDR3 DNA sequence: TGTGCCGGGGGGGGCGGGGAAGCTTTCTTT. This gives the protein CAGGGGEAFF.

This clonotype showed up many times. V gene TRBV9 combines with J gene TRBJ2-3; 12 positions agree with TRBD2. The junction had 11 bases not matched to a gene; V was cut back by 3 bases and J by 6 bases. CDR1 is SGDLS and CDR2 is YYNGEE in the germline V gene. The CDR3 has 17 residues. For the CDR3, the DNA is TGTGCCAGCAGCGCTTTTCTAGCGGGGGGGCCCGCGGATACGCAGTATTTT. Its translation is CASSAFLAGGPADTQYF.

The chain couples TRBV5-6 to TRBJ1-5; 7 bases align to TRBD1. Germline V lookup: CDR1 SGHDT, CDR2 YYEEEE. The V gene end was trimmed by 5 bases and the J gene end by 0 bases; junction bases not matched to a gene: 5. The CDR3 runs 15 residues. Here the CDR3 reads CASSTGQLSNQPQHF. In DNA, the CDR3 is TGTGCCAGCAGTACGGGACAGCTTAGCAATCAGCCCCAGCATTTT.

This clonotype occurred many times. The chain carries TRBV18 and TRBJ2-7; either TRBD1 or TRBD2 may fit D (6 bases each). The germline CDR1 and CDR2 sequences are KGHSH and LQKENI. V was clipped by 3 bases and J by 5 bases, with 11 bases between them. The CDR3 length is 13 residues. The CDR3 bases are TGTGCCAGCTCACCTCGGGGGCGCGACGAGCAGTACTTC. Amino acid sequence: CASSPRGRDEQYF.

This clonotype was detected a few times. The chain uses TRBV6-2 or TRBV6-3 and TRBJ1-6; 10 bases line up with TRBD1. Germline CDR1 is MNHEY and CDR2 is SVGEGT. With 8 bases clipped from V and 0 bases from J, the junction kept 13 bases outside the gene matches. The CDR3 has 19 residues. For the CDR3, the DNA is TGTGCCAGCGGACCTCGACAGGGGGCCACCAGCTCCTATAATTCACCCCTCCACTTT. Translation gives CASGPRQGATSSYNSPLHF.

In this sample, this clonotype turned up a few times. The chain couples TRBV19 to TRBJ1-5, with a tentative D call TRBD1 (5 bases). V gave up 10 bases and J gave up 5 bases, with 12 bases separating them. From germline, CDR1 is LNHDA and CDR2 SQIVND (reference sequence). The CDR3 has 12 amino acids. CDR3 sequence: CATRGVDQPQHF. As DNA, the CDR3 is TGTGCCACCAGAGGGGTGGATCAGCCCCAGCATTTT.

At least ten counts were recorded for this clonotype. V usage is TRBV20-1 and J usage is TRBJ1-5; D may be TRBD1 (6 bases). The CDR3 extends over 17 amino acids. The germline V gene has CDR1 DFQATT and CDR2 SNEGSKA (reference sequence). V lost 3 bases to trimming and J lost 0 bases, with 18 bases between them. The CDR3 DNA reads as TGCAGTGCTAGCACGGAAGGGACAACTTATAGCAATCAGCCCCAGCATTTT. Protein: CSASTEGTTYSNQPQHF.

CDR3 DNA sequence: TGTGCCAGCTTGACCGGGGAAGGCACAGATACGCAGTATTTT. This translates into CASLTGEGTDTQYF. The V call is TRBV2, the J call TRBJ2-3, with D perhaps TRBD2 (5 bases). Deletions cut 8 bases from V and 1 base from J, with 13 bases between. The CDR3 extends over 14 amino acids. The V gene's germline CDR1 is SNHLY and CDR2 FYNNEI.

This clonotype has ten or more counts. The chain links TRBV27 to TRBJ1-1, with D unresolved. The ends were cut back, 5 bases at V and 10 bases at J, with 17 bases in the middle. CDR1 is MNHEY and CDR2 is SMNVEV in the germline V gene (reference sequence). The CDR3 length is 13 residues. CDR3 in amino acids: CASSPRRLGSAFF. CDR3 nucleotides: TGTGCCAGCAGTCCACGACGACTCGGGTCAGCTTTCTTT.

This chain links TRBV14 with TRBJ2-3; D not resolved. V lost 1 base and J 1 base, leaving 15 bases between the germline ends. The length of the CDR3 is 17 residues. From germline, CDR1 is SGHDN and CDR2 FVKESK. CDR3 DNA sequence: TGTGCCAGCAGCCAAGTATGGTTGGGATACGGCACAGATACGCAGTATTTT. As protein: CASSQVWLGYGTDTQYF.